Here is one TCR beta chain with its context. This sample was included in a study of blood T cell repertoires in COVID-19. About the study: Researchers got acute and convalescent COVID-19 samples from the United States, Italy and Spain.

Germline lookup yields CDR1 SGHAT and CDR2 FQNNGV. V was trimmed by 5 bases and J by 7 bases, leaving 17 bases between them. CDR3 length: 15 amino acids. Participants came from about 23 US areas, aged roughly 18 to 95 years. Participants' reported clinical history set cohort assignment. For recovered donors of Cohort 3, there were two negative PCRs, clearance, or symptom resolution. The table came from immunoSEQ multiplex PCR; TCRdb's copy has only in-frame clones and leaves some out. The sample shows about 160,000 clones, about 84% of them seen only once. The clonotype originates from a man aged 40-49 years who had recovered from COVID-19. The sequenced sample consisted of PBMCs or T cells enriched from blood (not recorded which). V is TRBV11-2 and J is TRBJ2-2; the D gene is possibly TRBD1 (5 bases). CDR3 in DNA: TGTGCCAGCAGCCCTCGGATAGGGGTGGGCGGGGAGCTGTTTTTT. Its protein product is CASSPRIGVGGELFF.